What follows are 24 T cell receptor beta chains derived from one specimen sequenced in a study of blood T cell repertoires in COVID-19. Sequencing used immunoSEQ multiplex PCR; TCRdb keeps in-frame clones, though not all of them. The sample carries 200,000 or so clones, roughly 80% recorded once. Input material: peripheral blood. The receptors here all came from a woman aged 60-75 years with acute or convalescent COVID-19.

The V and J genes are TRBV30 and TRBJ1-2; D might be TRBD1 (6 bases). The CDR3 loop spans 13 amino acids. The germline V and J ends were trimmed by 2 bases and 4 bases, with 11 bases remaining between them. The germline V gene has CDR1 GTSNPN and CDR2 SVGIG (reference sequence). The CDR3 is CAWSTGQGYGYTF. In DNA form, the CDR3 reads TGTGCCTGGAGTACGGGACAAGGCTATGGCTACACCTTC.

J is TRBJ2-3 and V is TRBV6-6; D uncertain. CDR1 is MNHNY, CDR2 SVGAGI, per germline (reference sequence). V lost 2 bases, J lost 1 base, and 10 bases lay in between. The CDR3 runs 15 residues. The CDR3 DNA reads TGTGCCAGCAGTTACGCCCTTAGTGGCACAGATACGCAGTATTTT. Its translation is CASSYALSGTDTQYF.

This clone was counted once. The CDR3: CASTTLPGETQYF. The CDR3 DNA sequence: TGTGCCAGCACCACGTTGCCGGGAGAGACCCAGTACTTC. The chain is built from TRBV12-3 or TRBV12-4 and TRBJ2-5, with D hard to call. The CDR3 has 13 residues. Trimming took off 7 bases at V and 4 bases at J, with 13 bases between the two ends.

The chain has TRBV7-2 and TRBJ2-5; maybe TRBD2 (7 bases). Germline V gene sequence: CDR1 SGHTA, CDR2 FQGNSA. V dropped 1 base and J dropped 2 bases, with 17 bases sitting between them. This CDR3 contains 17 residues. This CDR3 is CASSLGPQGGGQETQYF. The CDR3 DNA sequence: TGTGCCAGCAGCTTAGGGCCCCAAGGGGGGGGGCAAGAGACCCAGTACTTC. Full variable domain (remainder filled in from reference TRBV7-2 and TRBJ2-5): GAGVSQSPSNKVTEKGKDVELRCDPISGHTALYWYRQSLGQGLEFLIYFQGNSAPDKSGLPSDRFSAERTGGSVSTLTIQRTQQEDSAVYLCASSLGPQGGGQETQYFGPGTRLLVL.

V and J are TRBV7-9 and TRBJ1-2; D may be TRBD1 (6 bases). The V gene's germline CDR1 is SEHNR and CDR2 FQNEAQ (reference sequence). The V end lost 1 base, the J end lost 7 bases, and 19 bases lay between the germline ends. This CDR3 has 16 amino acids. CDR3 loop: CASSLESPRGRGGYTF. CDR3 nucleotide sequence: TGTGCCAGCAGCTTAGAGTCTCCTAGGGGGAGAGGTGGCTACACCTTC.

This clone was seen more than once but under ten times. The gene calls are TRBV5-3 and TRBJ2-5; D might be TRBD1 (6 bases). TRBV5-3 is flagged as an ORF with uncertain function. The CDR3 has 16 residues. V was cut by 1 base and J by 2 bases, with 15 bases left in between. CDR3 DNA sequence: TGTGCCAGAAGCTTGTCCCAAGGACAGAGACAAGAGACCCAGTACTTC. Its translation is CARSLSQGQRQETQYF.

The gene calls are TRBV6-5 and TRBJ2-7; 10 nucleotides agree with TRBD2. The CDR3 totals 16 residues. Germline lookup yields CDR1 MNHEY and CDR2 SVGAGI. J gave up 5 bases and V 0 bases, and 7 bases lay outside the gene matches. The CDR3: CASSYSKPSGGHEQYF. For the CDR3, the DNA is TGTGCCAGCAGTTACTCGAAACCTAGCGGGGGCCACGAGCAGTACTTC.

V usage is TRBV7-2 and J usage is TRBJ2-3; no reliable D call. Trimming pared 2 bases from V and 3 bases from J, leaving 18 bases between. The CDR3 consists of 17 residues. Germline CDR1 and CDR2: SGHTA and FQGNSA. CDR3 coding DNA: TGTGCCAGCAGCTTAAATGTTCACACAAGTGGTACAGATACGCAGTATTTT. Translated, it gives CASSLNVHTSGTDTQYF.

This rearrangement joins TRBV18 to TRBJ1-4; 7 nucleotides match TRBD1. The J segment lost 5 bases and the V segment lost 5 bases, leaving 8 bases of the junction unmatched. CDR3 length: 15 amino acids. Germline V gives CDR1 KGHSH, CDR2 LQKENI. CDR3 sequence reads: CASSKGGQPNEKLFF. The CDR3 DNA reads TGTGCCAGCTCAAAAGGGGGACAGCCAAATGAAAAACTGTTTTTT.

The J gene is TRBJ2-2, the V gene TRBV5-6; D not certain. Per germline, CDR1 SGHDT and CDR2 YYEEEE. The ends were cut back, 4 bases at V and 2 bases at J, with 9 bases in the middle. The CDR3 length is 14 residues. The CDR3 spells CASSPLRNTGELFF. DNA for the CDR3: TGTGCCAGCAGCCCACTAAGAAACACCGGGGAGCTGTTTTTT.

The chain combines TRBV6-5 with TRBJ1-6, with no clear D. Germline CDR1 MNHEY, CDR2 SVGAGI. This CDR3 has 14 residues. V was cut by 7 bases and J by 7 bases, with 14 bases left in between. The CDR3 region has the DNA TGTGCCAGCACCTGGGGAGTTGGGAATTCACCCCTCCACTTT. Translated, it gives CASTWGVGNSPLHF.

V gene TRBV5-1 combines with J gene TRBJ2-2; the D gene is possibly TRBD2 (6 bases). Germline V lookup: CDR1 SGHRS, CDR2 YFSETQ. Trimming took 4 bases from V and 0 from J, leaving 13 bases between them. The CDR3 runs to 16 residues. CDR3 nucleotides: TGCGCCAGCAGCCCCCCGACTAGTACGAACACCGGGGAGCTGTTTTTT. This codes for CASSPPTSTNTGELFF.

This clone was seen once. This sequence joins TRBV9 and TRBJ2-1, with D tentatively TRBD2 (6 bases). V gave up 5 bases and J gave up 3 bases, with 18 bases separating them. Germline CDR1 reads SGDLS; CDR2 reads YYNGEE. The CDR3 runs to 16 residues. The CDR3 coding sequence is TGTGCCAGCAGTGACCCCGGGAGAGGAGTCTACAATGAGCAGTTCTTC. Its protein product is CASSDPGRGVYNEQFF.

The J gene is TRBJ2-7, the V gene TRBV13; a weak D match, TRBD2 (6 bases). V lost 5 bases and J 2 bases, leaving 16 bases between the germline ends. The CDR3 is 15 residues long. Germline CDR1 is PRHDT and CDR2 is FYEKMQ (reference sequence). CDR3: CASSLGLSGTYEQYF. CDR3 bases: TGTGCCAGCAGCCTGGGACTTAGCGGTACCTACGAGCAGTACTTC. Using reference TRBV13 and TRBJ2-7 for the parts outside the CDR3, the full variable domain is AAGVIQSPRHLIKEKRETATLKCYPIPRHDTVYWYQQGPGQDPQFLISFYEKMQSDKGSIPDRFSAQQFSDYHSELNMSSLELGDSALYFCASSLGLSGTYEQYFGPGTRLTVT.

The V call is TRBV5-1, the J call TRBJ1-2; D is ambiguous. The CDR3 is 15 residues long. Germline CDR1 and CDR2: SGHRS and YFSETQ. V shed 0 bases and J shed 3 bases, with 12 bases lying between them. The CDR3 DNA reads as TGCGCCAGCAGCTTGGACGACTCCTCGTACTATGGCTACACCTTC. Its translation is CASSLDDSSYYGYTF.

J is TRBJ1-1 and V is TRBV12-3 or TRBV12-4; D gene uncertain. The germline V and J ends were trimmed by 2 bases and 5 bases, with 9 bases remaining between them. This CDR3 has 13 residues. The CDR3 reads CASSLKGETEAFF. The CDR3 region has the DNA TGTGCCAGCAGTTTAAAGGGAGAAACTGAAGCTTTCTTT.

The gene calls are TRBV6-5 and TRBJ1-4, with TRBD1 identical over 9 bases. The J segment lost 7 bases and the V segment lost 6 bases, leaving 9 bases of the junction unmatched. This CDR3 region has 15 residues. The germline V gene encodes CDR1 MNHEY and CDR2 SVGAGI. CDR3 amino acids: CASSPWTGASEKLFF. In nucleotides, the CDR3 is TGTGCCAGCAGCCCCTGGACAGGGGCGAGTGAAAAACTGTTTTTT.

This clone has only one observation. The V and J genes are TRBV5-6 and TRBJ2-7; possibly TRBD2 for D (5 bases). The CDR3 has 16 residues. Deletions cut 4 bases from V and 5 bases from J, with 22 bases between. Looked up from germline, CDR1 is SGHDT and CDR2 is YYEEEE. The CDR3 protein is CASSDDNALPRDEQYF. As DNA, the CDR3 is TGTGCCAGCAGCGATGACAACGCGCTCCCGCGGGACGAGCAGTACTTC.

The CDR3 reads CASSLEAGGVHSPLHF. CDR3 sequence (DNA): TGCGCCAGCAGCTTGGAAGCGGGGGGAGTTCATTCACCCCTCCACTTT. This chain connects TRBV5-1 to TRBJ1-6; possible D gene TRBD1, 5 bases. The CDR3 has 16 amino acids. With 0 bases removed from V and 8 bases from J, the gap between germline ends came to 15 bases. Germline CDR1 is SGHRS and CDR2 is YFSETQ.

The rearrangement links TRBV5-4 to TRBJ1-6; 7 nucleotides align to TRBD1. Germline CDR1 reads SGHNT; CDR2 reads YYREEE (reference sequence). The CDR3 has 14 amino acids. V shed 1 base, J shed 15 bases, and the junction held 10 bases outside the gene matches. CDR3 loop: CASSLLGGDHDLHF. CDR3 nucleotides: TGTGCCAGCAGCTTGCTAGGGGGCGATCATGACCTCCACTTT.

This chain connects TRBV5-1 to TRBJ2-5, with D maybe TRBD2 (5 bases). Looked up from germline, CDR1 is SGHRS and CDR2 is YFSETQ. V lost 2 bases to trimming and J lost 0 bases, with 8 bases between them. This CDR3 contains 14 residues. DNA for the CDR3: TGCGCCAGCAGCTTCACGGACTACCAAGAGACCCAGTACTTC. Translated: CASSFTDYQETQYF.

This clone has only one observation. The chain joins TRBV11-2 to TRBJ2-3, with 7 nucleotides matching TRBD2. The V segment lost 2 bases and the J segment 6 bases; nucleotides outside the gene matches: 11. The CDR3 covers 16 residues. The germline V gene encodes CDR1 SGHAT and CDR2 FQNNGV. The CDR3 spells CASSLQIWLAADTQYF. The DNA of the CDR3 is TGTGCCAGCAGCTTACAGATATGGCTAGCGGCGGATACGCAGTATTTT.

The rearrangement uses TRBV7-2 and TRBJ1-3, with 9 bases lining up with TRBD1. The CDR3 loop spans 18 amino acids. Germline lookup yields CDR1 SGHTA and CDR2 FQGNSA. J was trimmed by 4 bases and V by 2 bases; bases with no gene match: 12. The CDR3 loop is CASSLRSLGQGSGNTIYF. The CDR3 DNA reads TGTGCCAGCAGCTTAAGGAGTTTGGGACAGGGTTCCGGAAACACCATATATTTT.

Turning to this clone: The junction does not match germline at one end; this may be a read error. The rearrangement joins TRBV3-1 (or the pseudogene TRBV3-2) to TRBJ2-3; 9 bases match TRBD2. The V gene's germline CDR1 is LGHDT and CDR2 YNNKEL (reference sequence). CDR3 length: 17 amino acids. The DNA of the CDR3 is TGTGCCCGCAGCCAAGGGCTGGTGGCGGGGGGGGCAGATACGCAGTATTTT. It specifies CARSQGLVAGGADTQYF.